This entry lists 16 T cell receptor beta chains sequenced from one sample in a study of T cells in tumors after PD-1 blockade. Produced via immunoSEQ multiplex PCR; TCRdb's table is partial and in-frame only. The profile covers nearly 25,000 clones, with 65% to 85% appearing a single time and roughly 12% taken by the ten largest. The sample was PBMCs, taken after anti-PD-1 treatment. These receptors were collected from a human donor with basal cell carcinoma.

J is TRBJ1-2 and V is TRBV4-1, with unresolved D. The CDR3 runs to 13 residues. V was cut by 1 base and J by 4 bases, with 7 bases left in between. CDR1 is MGHRA and CDR2 is YSYEKL in the germline V gene. The CDR3 sequence: CASSQVVSYGYTF. The CDR3 DNA sequence: TGCGCCAGCAGCCAAGTGGTAAGCTATGGCTACACCTTC.

This chain joins TRBV5-5 and TRBJ2-3; 12 bases align to TRBD2. Germline V CDR1 and CDR2: SGHKS, YYEKEE (reference sequence). This CDR3 is 17 amino acids long. Trimming at V came to 1 base and at J to 1 base, leaving 4 bases not matched to a gene. CDR3 DNA: TGTGCCAGCAGCTTGACGCTAGCGGGGGGGGGCACAGATACGCAGTATTTT. This codes for CASSLTLAGGGTDTQYF.

Only one count was recorded for this clone. J is TRBJ2-2 and V is TRBV13; the D call may be TRBD1 or TRBD2 (5 bases each). Germline V lookup: CDR1 PRHDT, CDR2 FYEKMQ (reference sequence). CDR3 length: 16 amino acids. V shed 0 bases and J shed 4 bases, with 12 bases lying between them. In DNA, the CDR3 is TGTGCCAGCAGCTTAGGCCACTTGAGGGGCACCGGGGAGCTGTTTTTT. Its protein is CASSLGHLRGTGELFF. The whole variable domain, remainder taken from reference TRBV13 and TRBJ2-2, is AAGVIQSPRHLIKEKRETATLKCYPIPRHDTVYWYQQGPGQDPQFLISFYEKMQSDKGSIPDRFSAQQFSDYHSELNMSSLELGDSALYFCASSLGHLRGTGELFFGEGSRLTVL.

The chain's CDR3 is CASSLRGGLNTEAFF. The CDR3 coding sequence is TGTGCCAGCAGCTTGAGGGGGGGCCTGAACACTGAAGCTTTCTTT. The chain combines TRBV5-4 with TRBJ1-1; possible D gene TRBD1, 6 bases. Trimming stripped 1 base from V and 0 bases from J, with 10 bases between. Per the germline V gene, CDR1 is SGHNT and CDR2 is YYREEE (reference sequence). This CDR3 has 15 residues.

The rearrangement uses TRBV6-2 or TRBV6-3 and TRBJ1-1; D unresolved. The CDR3 runs 13 residues. With 1 base removed from V and 0 bases from J, the gap between germline ends came to 3 bases. Germline loops: CDR1 MNHEY, CDR2 SVGEGT. The CDR3 sequence is CASSYYLNTEAFF. The CDR3 DNA reads TGTGCCAGCAGTTACTACTTGAACACTGAAGCTTTCTTT.

The chain combines TRBV7-8 with TRBJ1-5, with 7 nucleotides matching TRBD1. J gave up 4 bases and V 2 bases, and 11 bases lay outside the gene matches. The CDR3 is 17 amino acids. Germline CDR1 SGHVS, CDR2 FQNEAQ. CDR3 nucleotides: TGTGCCAGCAGCTTAAGGCAGGGGGGCGACCCGAATCAGCCCCAGCATTTT. Protein sequence: CASSLRQGGDPNQPQHF.

J is TRBJ2-4 and V is TRBV2; 8 positions agree with TRBD2. The V segment lost 3 bases and the J segment 4 bases; nucleotides outside the gene matches: 5. Germline V gene sequence: CDR1 SNHLY, CDR2 FYNNEI. This CDR3 spans 15 amino acids. In DNA, the CDR3 is TGTGCCAGCAGTGAGCCAGCGGGGGCAAAAAACATTCAGTACTTC. Translated: CASSEPAGAKNIQYF.

V and J are TRBV3-1 (or the pseudogene TRBV3-2) and TRBJ2-3; 9 nucleotides line up with TRBD2. The CDR3 consists of 18 residues. V lost 0 bases, J lost 5 bases, and 12 bases stayed unmatched. Germline lookup yields CDR1 LGHDT and CDR2 YNNKEL (reference sequence). This CDR3 reads CASSQDYSRGGRGDTQYF. Here the CDR3 DNA reads TGTGCCAGCAGCCAAGATTATTCGCGGGGGGGCAGGGGAGATACGCAGTATTTT.

The V gene is TRBV7-2, the J gene TRBJ1-1, with 10 bases fitting TRBD1. V lost 6 bases, J lost 6 bases, and 7 bases stayed unmatched. Germline V gene data show CDR1 as SGHTA and CDR2 as FQGNSA. This CDR3 comprises 14 residues. The CDR3 is CASSRQGARAEAFF. CDR3 nucleotide sequence: TGTGCCAGCAGTAGACAGGGGGCGCGGGCTGAAGCTTTCTTT.

V gene TRBV5-5 combines with J gene TRBJ2-1; TRBD2 matches 10 bases. CDR3 length equals 19 residues. Germline V gives CDR1 SGHKS, CDR2 YYEKEE (reference sequence). Trimming cost V 4 bases and J 4 bases; bases outside gene matches: 17. The CDR3 DNA follows: TGTGCCAGCAGCCCGAGTTTCACGGGAGCGGGGGGGCCGTACAATGAGCAGTTCTTC. It codes for CASSPSFTGAGGPYNEQFF.

The rearrangement uses TRBV6-5 and TRBJ1-5; tentatively, D is TRBD1 (6 bases). The CDR3 loop spans 14 amino acids. V lost 6 bases, J lost 0 bases, and 9 bases lay in between. Germline CDR1 MNHEY, CDR2 SVGAGI. CDR3 amino acids: CASRGDNSNQPQHF. The DNA of the CDR3 is TGTGCCAGCAGAGGGGACAATAGCAATCAGCCCCAGCATTTT.

The CDR3 DNA follows: TGTGCCAGCAGCTTAAGTAACTATGGCTACACCTTC. This encodes CASSLSNYGYTF. V usage is TRBV11-1 and J usage is TRBJ1-2; D not certain. Trimming stripped 2 bases from V and 1 base from J, with 2 bases between. Germline values: CDR1 SGHAT, CDR2 FQDESV (reference sequence). The CDR3 is 12 residues long.

This clone has more than one count but fewer than ten. The chain couples TRBV12-5 to TRBJ2-1; D gene ambiguous. Germline assignment: CDR1 LGHNT and CDR2 FRNRAP. The CDR3 length is 11 residues. V lost 6 bases and J lost 4, with 4 bases in between. The CDR3 region has the DNA TGTGCTAGTGGGGGTTACAATGAGCAGTTCTTC. It translates to CASGGYNEQFF.

This clone was counted a single time. The chain links TRBV5-1 to TRBJ2-5, with D perhaps TRBD1 (5 bases). Germline V CDR1 and CDR2: SGHRS, YFSETQ. The CDR3 consists of 13 residues. Trimming stripped 7 bases from V and 1 base from J, with 11 bases between. CDR3 residues: CASARQIQETQYF. The CDR3 region has the DNA TGCGCCAGCGCGAGACAGATCCAAGAGACCCAGTACTTC.

The V and J genes are TRBV6-6 and TRBJ2-1; no reliable D call. V dropped 5 bases and J dropped 6 bases, with 20 bases sitting between them. CDR3 length equals 16 residues. Germline CDR1 and CDR2: MNHNY and SVGAGI (reference sequence). The CDR3, as DNA: TGTGCCAGCAGTCGTAGCCCGGATACATTACTCAATGAGCAGTTCTTC. The encoded protein is CASSRSPDTLLNEQFF.

This clone was counted a few times. V is TRBV6-4 and J is TRBJ2-1; TRBD2 agrees at 11 bases. With 2 bases clipped from V and 5 bases from J, the junction kept 5 bases outside the gene matches. The germline gives CDR1 MRHNA, CDR2 SNTAGT. The CDR3 extends over 16 amino acids. CDR3 in amino acids: CASSDSGTSGHNEQFF. The DNA of the CDR3 is TGTGCCAGCAGTGACAGTGGGACTAGCGGACACAATGAGCAGTTCTTC.